The present T cell receptor beta chain was sequenced within a study of shared clonotypes between healthy human individuals. Study-level findings and limits: Tissues were not sampled, only blood, and their repertoires likely differ.

The length of the CDR3 is 14 residues. The V and J ends lost 8 bases and 6 bases respectively, with 18 bases between them. The germline V gene encodes CDR1 MNHNS and CDR2 SASEGT. About this clone itself: Its matching antigen is unknown.

Naive CD8 populations comprised CD45RO-negative cells positively selected for CCR7, excluding terminally differentiated effector memory CD45RA+ cells. Per the authors' pipeline: Without quality scores, immunoSEQ junctional reads could not be filtered like full-length reads. The data were produced by immunoSEQ multiplex PCR, yet TCRdb's version contains in-frame clones alone and is incomplete. The D gene and trimming were derived from the DNA, and the V and J assignments and clone size from that table. Of about 870,000 clones in the sample, approximately 92% are singletons; the top ten hold more than 20%.

The TCR was taken from a man aged 25-40 years in good health. J is TRBJ2-3 and V is TRBV6-1; D uncertain. What was sequenced was naive CD8+ T cells sorted from blood. The CDR3 DNA reads TGTGCCAGCTCGATCACGCAGTTGGAGGATACGCAGTATTTT. Residues: CASSITQLEDTQYF.